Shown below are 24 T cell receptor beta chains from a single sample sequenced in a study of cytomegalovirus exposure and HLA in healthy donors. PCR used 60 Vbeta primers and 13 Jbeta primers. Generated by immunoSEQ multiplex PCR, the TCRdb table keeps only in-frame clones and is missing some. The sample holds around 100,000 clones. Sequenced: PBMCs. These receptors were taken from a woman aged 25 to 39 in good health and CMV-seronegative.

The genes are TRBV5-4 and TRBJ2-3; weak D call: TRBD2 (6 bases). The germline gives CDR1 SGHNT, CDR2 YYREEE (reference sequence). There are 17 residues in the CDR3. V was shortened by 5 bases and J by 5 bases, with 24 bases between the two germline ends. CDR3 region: CASSSSRNGSGRDTQYF. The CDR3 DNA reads TGTGCCAGCAGTTCCTCTCGGAACGGGAGTGGCAGAGATACGCAGTATTTT.

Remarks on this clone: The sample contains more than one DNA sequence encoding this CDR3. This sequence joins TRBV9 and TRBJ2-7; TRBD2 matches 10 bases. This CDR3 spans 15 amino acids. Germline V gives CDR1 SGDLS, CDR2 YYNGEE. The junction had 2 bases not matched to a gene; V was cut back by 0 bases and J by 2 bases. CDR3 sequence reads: CASSVGLAGAYEQYF. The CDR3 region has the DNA TGTGCCAGCAGCGTAGGCCTAGCGGGAGCCTACGAGCAGTACTTC.

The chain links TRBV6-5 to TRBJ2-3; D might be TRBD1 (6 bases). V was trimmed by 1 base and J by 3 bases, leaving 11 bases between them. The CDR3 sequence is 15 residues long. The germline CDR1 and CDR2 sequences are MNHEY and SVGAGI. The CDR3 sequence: CASSYFGGRTDTQYF. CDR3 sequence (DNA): TGTGCCAGCAGTTACTTTGGGGGCAGGACAGATACGCAGTATTTT.

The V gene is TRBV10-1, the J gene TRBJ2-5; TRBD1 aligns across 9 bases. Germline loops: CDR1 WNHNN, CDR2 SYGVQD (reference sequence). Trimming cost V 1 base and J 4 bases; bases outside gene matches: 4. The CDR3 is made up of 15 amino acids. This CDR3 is CASSELQGAGETQYF. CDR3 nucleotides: TGCGCCAGCAGTGAGTTACAGGGGGCGGGAGAGACCCAGTACTTC.

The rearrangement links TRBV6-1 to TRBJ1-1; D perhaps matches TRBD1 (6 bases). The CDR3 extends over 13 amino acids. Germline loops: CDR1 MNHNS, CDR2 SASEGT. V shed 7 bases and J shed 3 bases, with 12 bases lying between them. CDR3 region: CASTDSLYTEAFF. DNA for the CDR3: TGTGCCAGCACGGACAGCCTCTACACTGAAGCTTTCTTT.

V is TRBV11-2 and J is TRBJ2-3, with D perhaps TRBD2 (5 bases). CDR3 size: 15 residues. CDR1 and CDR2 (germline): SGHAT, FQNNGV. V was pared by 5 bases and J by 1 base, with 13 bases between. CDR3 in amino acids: CASSVLGDGTDTQYF. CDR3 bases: TGTGCCAGCAGCGTACTAGGAGACGGCACAGATACGCAGTATTTT. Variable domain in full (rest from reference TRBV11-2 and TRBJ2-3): EAGVAQSPRYKIIEKRQSVAFWCNPISGHATLYWYQQILGQGPKLLIQFQNNGVVDDSQLPKDRFSAERLKGVDSTLKIQPAKLEDSAVYLCASSVLGDGTDTQYFGPGTRLTVL.

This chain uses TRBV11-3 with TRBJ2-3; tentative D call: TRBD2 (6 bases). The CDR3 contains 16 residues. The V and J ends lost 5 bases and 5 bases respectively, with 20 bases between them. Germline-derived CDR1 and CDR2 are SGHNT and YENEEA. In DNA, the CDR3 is TGTGCCAGCAGCGACCCCCGTAGCGGAGCAGGAGATACGCAGTATTTT. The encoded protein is CASSDPRSGAGDTQYF.

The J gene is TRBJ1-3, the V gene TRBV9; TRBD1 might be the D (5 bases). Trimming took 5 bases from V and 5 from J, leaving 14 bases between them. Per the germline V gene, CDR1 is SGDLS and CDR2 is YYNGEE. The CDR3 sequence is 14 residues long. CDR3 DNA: TGTGCCAGCAGTTTCGGGGGACTGAGAAACACCATATATTTT. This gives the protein CASSFGGLRNTIYF.

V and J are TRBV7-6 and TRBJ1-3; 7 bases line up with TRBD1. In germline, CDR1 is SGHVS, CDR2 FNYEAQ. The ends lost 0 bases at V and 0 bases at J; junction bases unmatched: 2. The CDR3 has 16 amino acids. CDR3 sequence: CASSLAGGPSGNTIYF. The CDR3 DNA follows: TGTGCCAGCAGCTTAGCAGGGGGCCCCTCTGGAAACACCATATATTTT.

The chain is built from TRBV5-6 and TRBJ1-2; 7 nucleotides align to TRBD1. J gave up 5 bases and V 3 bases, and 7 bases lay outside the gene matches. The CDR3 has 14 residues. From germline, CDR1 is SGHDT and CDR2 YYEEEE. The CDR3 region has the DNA TGTGCCAGCAGCTCCGGGACAGAAGATTATGGCTACACCTTC. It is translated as CASSSGTEDYGYTF.

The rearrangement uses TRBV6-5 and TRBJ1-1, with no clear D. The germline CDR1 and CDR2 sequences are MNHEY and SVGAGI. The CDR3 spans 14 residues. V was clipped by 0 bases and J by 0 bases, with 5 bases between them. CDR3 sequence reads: CASSYSQVNTEAFF. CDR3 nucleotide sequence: TGTGCCAGCAGTTACTCCCAGGTGAACACTGAAGCTTTCTTT.

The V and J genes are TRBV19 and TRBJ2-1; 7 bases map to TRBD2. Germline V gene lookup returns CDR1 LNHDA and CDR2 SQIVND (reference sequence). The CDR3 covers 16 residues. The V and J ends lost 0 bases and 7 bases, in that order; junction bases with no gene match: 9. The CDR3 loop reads CASSIDGGTGGNEQFF. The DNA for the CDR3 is TGTGCCAGTAGTATAGATGGGGGGACGGGGGGAAATGAGCAGTTCTTC.

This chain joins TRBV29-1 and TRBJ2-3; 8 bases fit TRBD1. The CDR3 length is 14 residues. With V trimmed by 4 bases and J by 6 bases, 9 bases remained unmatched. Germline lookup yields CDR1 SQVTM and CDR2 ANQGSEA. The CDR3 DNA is TGCAGCGTTGCGCAGGGGGCTCAGGGGGATACGCAGTATTTT. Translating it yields CSVAQGAQGDTQYF.

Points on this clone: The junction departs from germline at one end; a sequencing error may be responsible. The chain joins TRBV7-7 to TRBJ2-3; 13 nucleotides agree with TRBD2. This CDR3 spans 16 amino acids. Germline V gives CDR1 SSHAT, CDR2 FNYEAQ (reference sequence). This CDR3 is CASSLGLAGFGDTQYF. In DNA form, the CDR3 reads TGTGCTAGCAGCCTGGGACTAGCGGGATTCGGAGATACGCAGTATTTT. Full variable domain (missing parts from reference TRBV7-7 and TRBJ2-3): GAGVSQSPRYKVTKRGQDVTLRCDPISSHATLYWYQQALGQGPEFLTYFNYEAQPDKSGLPSDRFSAERPEGSISTLTIQRTEQRDSAMYRCASSLGLAGFGDTQYFGPGTRLTVL.

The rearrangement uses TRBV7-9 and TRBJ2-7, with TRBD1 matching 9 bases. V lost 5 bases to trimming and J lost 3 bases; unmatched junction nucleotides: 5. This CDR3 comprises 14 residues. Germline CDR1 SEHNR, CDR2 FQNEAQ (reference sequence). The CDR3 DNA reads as TGTGCCAGCAGCCCGGGACAGGGCTTCTACGAGCAGTACTTC. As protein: CASSPGQGFYEQYF.

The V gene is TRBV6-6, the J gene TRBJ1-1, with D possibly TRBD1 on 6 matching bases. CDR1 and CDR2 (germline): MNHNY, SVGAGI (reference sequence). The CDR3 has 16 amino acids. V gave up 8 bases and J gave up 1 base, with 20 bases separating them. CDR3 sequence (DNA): TGTGCCAGCCATAGGCCTGATGCGGGGGCGAACACTGAAGCTTTCTTT. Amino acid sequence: CASHRPDAGANTEAFF.

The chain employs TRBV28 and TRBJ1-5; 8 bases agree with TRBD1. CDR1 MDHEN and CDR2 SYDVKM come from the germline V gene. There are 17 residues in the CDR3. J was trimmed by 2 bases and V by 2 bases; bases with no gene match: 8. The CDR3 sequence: CASSLLGQGEGNQPQHF. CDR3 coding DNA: TGTGCCAGCAGTTTACTAGGACAGGGAGAGGGCAATCAGCCCCAGCATTTT.

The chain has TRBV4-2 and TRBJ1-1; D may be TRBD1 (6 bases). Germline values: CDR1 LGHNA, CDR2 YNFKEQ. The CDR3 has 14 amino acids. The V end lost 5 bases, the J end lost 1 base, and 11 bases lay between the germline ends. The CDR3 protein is CASSAQGRNTEAFF. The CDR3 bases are TGTGCCAGCAGCGCCCAGGGGAGGAACACTGAAGCTTTCTTT.

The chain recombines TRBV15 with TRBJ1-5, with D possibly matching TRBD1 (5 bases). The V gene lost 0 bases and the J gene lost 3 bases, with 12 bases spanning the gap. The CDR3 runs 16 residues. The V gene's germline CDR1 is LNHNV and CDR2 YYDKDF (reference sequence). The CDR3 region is CATSRDLRTTNQPQHF. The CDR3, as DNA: TGTGCCACCAGCAGAGATCTGAGGACAACCAATCAGCCCCAGCATTTT.

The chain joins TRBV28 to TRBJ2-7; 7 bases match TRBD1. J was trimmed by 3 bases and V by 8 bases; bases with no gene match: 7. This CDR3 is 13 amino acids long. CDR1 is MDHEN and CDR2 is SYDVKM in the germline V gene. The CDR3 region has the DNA TGTGCCAGCCGGACAGGTTCTTTCTACGAGCAGTACTTC. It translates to CASRTGSFYEQYF.

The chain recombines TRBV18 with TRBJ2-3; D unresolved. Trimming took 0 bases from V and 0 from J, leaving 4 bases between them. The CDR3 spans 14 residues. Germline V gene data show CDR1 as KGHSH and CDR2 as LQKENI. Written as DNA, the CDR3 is TGTGCCAGCTCACCACCCAGTAGCACAGATACGCAGTATTTT. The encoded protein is CASSPPSSTDTQYF.

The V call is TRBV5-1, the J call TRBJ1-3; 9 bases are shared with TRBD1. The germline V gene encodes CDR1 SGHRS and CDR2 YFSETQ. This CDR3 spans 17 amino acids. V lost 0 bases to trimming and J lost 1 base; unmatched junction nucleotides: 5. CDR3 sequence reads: CASSLETGGGSGNTIYF. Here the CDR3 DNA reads TGCGCCAGCAGCTTGGAGACAGGGGGGGGTTCTGGAAACACCATATATTTT.

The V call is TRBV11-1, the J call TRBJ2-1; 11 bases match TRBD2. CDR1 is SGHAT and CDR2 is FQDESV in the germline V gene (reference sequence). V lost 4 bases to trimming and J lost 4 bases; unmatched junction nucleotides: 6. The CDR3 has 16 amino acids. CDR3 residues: CASSSPGTSGYNEQFF. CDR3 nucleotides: TGTGCCAGCAGCTCGCCAGGGACTAGCGGATACAATGAGCAGTTCTTC.

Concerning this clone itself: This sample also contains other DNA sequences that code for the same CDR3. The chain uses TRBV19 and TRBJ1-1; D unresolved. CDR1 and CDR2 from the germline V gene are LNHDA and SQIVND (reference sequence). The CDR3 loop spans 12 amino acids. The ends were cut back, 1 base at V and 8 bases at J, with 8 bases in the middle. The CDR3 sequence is CASSIGQAEAFF. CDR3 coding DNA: TGTGCCAGTAGTATAGGGCAGGCCGAAGCTTTCTTT.